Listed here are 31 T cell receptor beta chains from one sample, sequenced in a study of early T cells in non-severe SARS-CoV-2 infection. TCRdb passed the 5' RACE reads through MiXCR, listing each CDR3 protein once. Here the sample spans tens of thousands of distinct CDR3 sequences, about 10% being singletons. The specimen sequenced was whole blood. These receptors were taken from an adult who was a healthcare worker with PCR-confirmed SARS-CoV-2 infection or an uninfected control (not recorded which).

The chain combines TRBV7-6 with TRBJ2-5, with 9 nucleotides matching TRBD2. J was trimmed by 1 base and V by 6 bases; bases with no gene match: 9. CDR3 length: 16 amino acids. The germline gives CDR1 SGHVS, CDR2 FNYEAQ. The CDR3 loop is CASRRSTSGRQETQYF. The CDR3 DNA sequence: TGTGCCAGCAGAAGGTCCACTAGCGGGCGCCAAGAGACCCAGTACTTC.

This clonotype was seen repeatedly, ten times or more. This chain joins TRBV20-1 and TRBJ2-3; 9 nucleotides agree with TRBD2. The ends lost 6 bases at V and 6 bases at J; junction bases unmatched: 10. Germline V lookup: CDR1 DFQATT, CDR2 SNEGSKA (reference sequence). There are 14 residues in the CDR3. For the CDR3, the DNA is TGCAGTGCACTGGGCGGGGGGGCCGAGGATACGCAGTATTTT. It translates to CSALGGGAEDTQYF.

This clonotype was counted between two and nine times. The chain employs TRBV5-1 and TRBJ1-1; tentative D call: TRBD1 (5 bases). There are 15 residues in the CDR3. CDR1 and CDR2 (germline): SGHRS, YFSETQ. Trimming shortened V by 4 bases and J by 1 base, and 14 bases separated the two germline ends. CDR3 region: CASSAGAGENTEAFF. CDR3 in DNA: TGCGCCAGCAGCGCCGGGGCGGGCGAGAACACTGAAGCTTTCTTT.

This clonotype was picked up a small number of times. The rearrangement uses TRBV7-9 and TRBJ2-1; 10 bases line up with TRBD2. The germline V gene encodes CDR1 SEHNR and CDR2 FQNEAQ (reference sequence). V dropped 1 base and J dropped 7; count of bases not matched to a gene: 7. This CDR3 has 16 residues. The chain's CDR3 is CASSLEAGGRWNEQFF. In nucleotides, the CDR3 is TGTGCCAGCAGCTTAGAAGCGGGGGGGCGATGGAATGAGCAGTTCTTC.

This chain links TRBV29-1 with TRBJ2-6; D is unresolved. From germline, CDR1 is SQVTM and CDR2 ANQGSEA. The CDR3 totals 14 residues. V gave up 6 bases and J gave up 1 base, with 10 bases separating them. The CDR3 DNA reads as TGCAGCGTCCCTTGGCAGTCTGGGGCCAACGTCCTGACTTTC. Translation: CSVPWQSGANVLTF.

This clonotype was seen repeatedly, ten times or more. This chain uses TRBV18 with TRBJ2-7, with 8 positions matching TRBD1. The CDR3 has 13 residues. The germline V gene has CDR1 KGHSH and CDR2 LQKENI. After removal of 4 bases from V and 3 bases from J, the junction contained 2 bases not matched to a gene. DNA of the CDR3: TGTGCCAGCTCACAGGGACAGGACTACGAGCAGTACTTC. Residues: CASSQGQDYEQYF. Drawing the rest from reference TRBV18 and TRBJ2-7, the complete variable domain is NAGVMQNPRHLVRRRGQEARLRCSPMKGHSHVYWYRQLPEEGLKFMVYLQKENIIDESGMPKERFSAEFPKEGPSILRIQQVVRGDSAAYFCASSQGQDYEQYFGPGTRLTVT.

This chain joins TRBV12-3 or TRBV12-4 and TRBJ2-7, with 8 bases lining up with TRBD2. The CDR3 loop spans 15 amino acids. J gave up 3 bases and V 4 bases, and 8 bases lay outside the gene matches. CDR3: CASSSPFGGDYEQYF. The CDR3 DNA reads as TGTGCCAGCAGTTCACCCTTCGGGGGGGACTACGAGCAGTACTTC.

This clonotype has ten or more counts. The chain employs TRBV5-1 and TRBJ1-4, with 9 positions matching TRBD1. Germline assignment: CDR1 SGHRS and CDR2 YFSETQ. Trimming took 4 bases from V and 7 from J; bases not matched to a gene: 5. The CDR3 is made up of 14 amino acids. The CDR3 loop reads CASSDGQGSEKLFF. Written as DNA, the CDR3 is TGCGCCAGCAGCGACGGACAGGGGAGTGAAAAACTGTTTTTT.

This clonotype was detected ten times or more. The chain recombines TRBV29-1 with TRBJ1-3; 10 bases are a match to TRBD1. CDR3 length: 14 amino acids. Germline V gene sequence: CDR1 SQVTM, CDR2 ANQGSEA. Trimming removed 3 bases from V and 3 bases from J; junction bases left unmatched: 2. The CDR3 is CSVETGGVGNTIYF. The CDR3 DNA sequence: TGCAGCGTTGAGACAGGGGGCGTTGGAAACACCATATATTTT.

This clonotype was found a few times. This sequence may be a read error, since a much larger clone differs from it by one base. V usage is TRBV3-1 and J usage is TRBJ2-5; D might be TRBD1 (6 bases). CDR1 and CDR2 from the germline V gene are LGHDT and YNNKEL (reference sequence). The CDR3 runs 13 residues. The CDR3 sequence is CASSQEGGETRYF. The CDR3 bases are TGTGCCAGCAGCCAAGAAGGGGGAGAGACCCGGTACTTC.

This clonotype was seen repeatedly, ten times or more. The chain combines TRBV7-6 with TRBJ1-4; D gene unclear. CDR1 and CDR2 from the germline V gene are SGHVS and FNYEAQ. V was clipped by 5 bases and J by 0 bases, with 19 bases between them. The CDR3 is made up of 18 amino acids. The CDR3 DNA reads TGTGCCAGCAGCGTTTTTCCGTTTATGGGAGCAACTAATGAAAAACTGTTTTTT. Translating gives CASSVFPFMGATNEKLFF.

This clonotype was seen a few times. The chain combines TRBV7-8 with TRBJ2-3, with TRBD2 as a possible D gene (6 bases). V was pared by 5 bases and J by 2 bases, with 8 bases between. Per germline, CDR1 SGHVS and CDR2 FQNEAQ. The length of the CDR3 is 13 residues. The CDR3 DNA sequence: TGTGCCAGCAGCCGGGGGAACACAGATACGCAGTATTTT. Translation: CASSRGNTDTQYF.

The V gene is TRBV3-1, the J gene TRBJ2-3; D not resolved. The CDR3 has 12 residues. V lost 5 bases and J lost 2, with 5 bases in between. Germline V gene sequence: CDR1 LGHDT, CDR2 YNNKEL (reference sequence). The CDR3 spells CASSVVTDTQYF. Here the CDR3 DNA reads TGTGCCAGCAGCGTCGTCACAGATACGCAGTATTTT.

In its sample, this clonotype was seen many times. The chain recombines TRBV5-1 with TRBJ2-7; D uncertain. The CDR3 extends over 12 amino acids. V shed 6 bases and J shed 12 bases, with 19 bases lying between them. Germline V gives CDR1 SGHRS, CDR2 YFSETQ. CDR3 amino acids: CASITDDGRRYF. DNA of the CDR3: TGCGCCAGCATCACGGACGACGGCCGTCGGTACTTC.

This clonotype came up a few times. The CDR3 is CASSSRPRDTQYF. The CDR3 DNA follows: TGTGCCAGCAGTTCCCGACCCAGGGATACGCAGTATTTT. This chain uses TRBV27 with TRBJ2-3; D ambiguous. V gave up 4 bases and J gave up 6 bases, with 11 bases separating them. CDR3 length: 13 amino acids. Germline V gene sequence: CDR1 MNHEY, CDR2 SMNVEV (reference sequence).

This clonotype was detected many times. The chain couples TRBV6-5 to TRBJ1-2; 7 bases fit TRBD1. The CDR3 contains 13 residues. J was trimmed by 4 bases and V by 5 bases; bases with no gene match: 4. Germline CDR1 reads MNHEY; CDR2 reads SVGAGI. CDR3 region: CASSRRDSYGYTF. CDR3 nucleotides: TGTGCCAGCAGTCGCCGGGACAGCTATGGCTACACCTTC.

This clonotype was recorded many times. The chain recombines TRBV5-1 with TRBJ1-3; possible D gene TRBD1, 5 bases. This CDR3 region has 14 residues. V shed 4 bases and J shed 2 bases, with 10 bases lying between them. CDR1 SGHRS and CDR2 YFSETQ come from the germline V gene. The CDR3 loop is CASSSGTAGNTIYF. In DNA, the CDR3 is TGCGCCAGCAGCAGCGGGACTGCTGGAAACACCATATATTTT. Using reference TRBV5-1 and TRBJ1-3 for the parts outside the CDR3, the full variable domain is KAGVTQTPRYLIKTRGQQVTLSCSPISGHRSVSWYQQTPGQGLQFLFEYFSETQRNKGNFPGRFSGRQFSNSRSEMNVSTLELGDSALYLCASSSGTAGNTIYFGEGSWLTVV.

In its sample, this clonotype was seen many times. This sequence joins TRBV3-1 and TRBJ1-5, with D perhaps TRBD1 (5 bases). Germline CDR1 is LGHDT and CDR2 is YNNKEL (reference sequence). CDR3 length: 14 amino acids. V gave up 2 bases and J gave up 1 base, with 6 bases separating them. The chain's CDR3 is CASSQQGSNQPQHF. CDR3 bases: TGTGCCAGCAGCCAACAGGGAAGCAATCAGCCCCAGCATTTT.

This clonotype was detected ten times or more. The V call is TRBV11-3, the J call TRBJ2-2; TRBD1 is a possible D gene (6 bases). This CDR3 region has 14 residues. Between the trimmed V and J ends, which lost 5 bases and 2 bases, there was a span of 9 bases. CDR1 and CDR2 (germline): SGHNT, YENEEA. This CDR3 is CASSQGRNTGELFF. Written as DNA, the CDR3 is TGTGCCAGCAGCCAGGGGCGAAACACCGGGGAGCTGTTTTTT.

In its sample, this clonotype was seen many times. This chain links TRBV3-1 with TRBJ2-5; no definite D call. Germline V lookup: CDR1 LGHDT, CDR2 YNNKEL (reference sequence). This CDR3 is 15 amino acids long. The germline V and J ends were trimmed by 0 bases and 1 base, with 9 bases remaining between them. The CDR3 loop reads CASSQDPQRQETQYF. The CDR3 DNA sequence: TGTGCCAGCAGCCAAGACCCGCAGCGCCAAGAGACCCAGTACTTC.

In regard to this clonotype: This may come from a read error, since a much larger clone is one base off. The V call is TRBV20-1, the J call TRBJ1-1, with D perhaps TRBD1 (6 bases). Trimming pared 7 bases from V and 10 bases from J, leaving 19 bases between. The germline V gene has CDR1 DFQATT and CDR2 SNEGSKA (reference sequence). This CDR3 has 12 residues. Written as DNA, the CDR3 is TGCAGTGGGATGGTGGCAGGGGCTTTAGCTTTCTTT. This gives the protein CSGMVAGALAFF.

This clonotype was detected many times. The CDR3 loop is CARQGSYEQYF. The CDR3 DNA follows: TGTGCCAGACAGGGTTCCTACGAGCAGTACTTC. The gene calls are TRBV11-2 and TRBJ2-7; D may be TRBD1 (6 bases). Trimming took off 9 bases at V and 1 base at J, with 7 bases between the two ends. This CDR3 region has 11 residues. CDR1 is SGHAT and CDR2 is FQNNGV in the germline V gene.

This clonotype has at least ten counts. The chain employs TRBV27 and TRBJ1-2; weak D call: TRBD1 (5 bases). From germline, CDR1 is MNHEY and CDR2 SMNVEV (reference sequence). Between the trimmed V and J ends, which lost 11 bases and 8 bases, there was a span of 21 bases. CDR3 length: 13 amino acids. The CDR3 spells CAAGQAGVGGYTF. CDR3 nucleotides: TGTGCCGCGGGGCAGGCCGGGGTTGGCGGCTACACCTTC.

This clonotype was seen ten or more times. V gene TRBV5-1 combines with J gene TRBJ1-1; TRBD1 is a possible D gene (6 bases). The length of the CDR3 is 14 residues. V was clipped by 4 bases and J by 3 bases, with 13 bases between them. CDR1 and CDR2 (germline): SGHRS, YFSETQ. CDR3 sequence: CASSPLGGDTEAFF. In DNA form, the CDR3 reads TGCGCCAGCAGCCCCCTTGGGGGCGACACTGAAGCTTTCTTT.

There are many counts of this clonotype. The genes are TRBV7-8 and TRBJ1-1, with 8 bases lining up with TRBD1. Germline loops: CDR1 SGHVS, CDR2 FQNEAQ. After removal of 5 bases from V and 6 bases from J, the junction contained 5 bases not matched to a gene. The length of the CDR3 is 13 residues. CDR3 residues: CASSPNRGAEAFF. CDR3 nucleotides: TGTGCCAGCAGCCCGAACAGGGGGGCTGAAGCTTTCTTT.

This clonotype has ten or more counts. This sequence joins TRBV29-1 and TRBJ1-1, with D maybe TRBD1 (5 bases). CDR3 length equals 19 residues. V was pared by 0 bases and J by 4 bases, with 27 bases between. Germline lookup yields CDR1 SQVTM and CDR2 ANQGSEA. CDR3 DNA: TGCAGCGTTGAAGATCGTGACAGTCAGGTGGCCAGGAAGGTCACTGAAGCTTTCTTT. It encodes CSVEDRDSQVARKVTEAFF.

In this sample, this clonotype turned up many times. The CDR3 DNA reads as TGTGCCAGCAAGGGACAGGGGCAGGGGTATGGCTACACCTTC. This sequence encodes CASKGQGQGYGYTF. The V call is TRBV6-6, the J call TRBJ1-2; 10 nucleotides line up with TRBD1. The V segment lost 7 bases and the J segment 5 bases; nucleotides outside the gene matches: 7. The CDR3 length is 14 residues. The germline V gene has CDR1 MNHNY and CDR2 SVGAGI (reference sequence).

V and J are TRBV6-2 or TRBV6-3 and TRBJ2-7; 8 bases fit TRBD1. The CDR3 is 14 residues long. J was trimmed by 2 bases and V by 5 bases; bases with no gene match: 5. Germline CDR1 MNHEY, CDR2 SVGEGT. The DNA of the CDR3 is TGTGCCAGCAGTATCGACAGGGGTACCTACGAGCAGTACTTC. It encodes CASSIDRGTYEQYF.

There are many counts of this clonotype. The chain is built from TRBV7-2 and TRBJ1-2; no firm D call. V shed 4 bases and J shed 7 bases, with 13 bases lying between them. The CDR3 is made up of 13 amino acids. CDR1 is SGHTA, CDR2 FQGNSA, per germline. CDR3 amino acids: CASSSRGAIGYTF. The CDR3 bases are TGTGCCAGCAGCTCTAGAGGTGCTATTGGCTACACCTTC.

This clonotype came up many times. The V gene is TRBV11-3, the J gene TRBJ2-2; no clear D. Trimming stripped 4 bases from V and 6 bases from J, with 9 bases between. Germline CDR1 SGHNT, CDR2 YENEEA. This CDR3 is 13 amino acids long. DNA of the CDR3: TGTGCCAGCAGCTCTTCCCTTTCCGGGGAGCTGTTTTTT. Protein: CASSSSLSGELFF.

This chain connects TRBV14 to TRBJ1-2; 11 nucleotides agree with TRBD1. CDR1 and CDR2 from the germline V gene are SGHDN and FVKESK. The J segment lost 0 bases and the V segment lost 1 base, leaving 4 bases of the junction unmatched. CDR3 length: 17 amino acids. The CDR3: CASSQVPGQGANYGYTF. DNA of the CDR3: TGTGCCAGCAGCCAAGTCCCGGGACAGGGGGCTAACTATGGCTACACCTTC.